These 31 T cell receptor beta chains were all obtained from the same sample, sequenced in a study of CD8 T cells in ankylosing spondylitis. TCRdb processed the 5' RACE reads anew with MiXCR; each CDR3 protein has one entry. The sample includes about 250,000 distinct CDR3 sequences, more than 9% of them seen just once. The sample comprised blood, either unsorted or a sorted T cell fraction (not recorded which). These receptors were taken from a male donor with ankylosing spondylitis or in good health (not recorded which).

This clonotype has a count of ten or more. The CDR3 DNA reads as TGTGCCAGCAGCCAATCGCCCCAGACCTACGAGCAGTACTTC. It translates to CASSQSPQTYEQYF. The chain has TRBV14 and TRBJ2-7; D ambiguous. CDR3 size: 14 residues. With 2 bases removed from V and 2 bases from J, the gap between germline ends came to 10 bases. The germline V gene encodes CDR1 SGHDN and CDR2 FVKESK.

The chain couples TRBV18 to TRBJ1-2; D call uncertain. The length of the CDR3 is 14 residues. Germline V gene lookup returns CDR1 KGHSH and CDR2 LQKENI. The V end lost 3 bases, the J end lost 6 bases, and 14 bases lay between the germline ends. Here the CDR3 DNA reads TGTGCCAGCTCACCCGGGAAGGGTAGTGATGGCTACACCTTC. Protein product: CASSPGKGSDGYTF.

This sequence joins TRBV20-1 and TRBJ2-7; 11 bases align to TRBD2. The CDR3 consists of 15 residues. Germline assignment: CDR1 DFQATT and CDR2 SNEGSKA (reference sequence). Unmatched junction bases numbered 6, after V lost 3 bases and J lost 2 bases. CDR3 coding DNA: TGCAGTGCTAGCGGCCTAGCGGGGGGTACCTACGAGCAGTACTTC. Amino acids: CSASGLAGGTYEQYF.

Many counts were recorded for this clonotype. The chain is built from TRBV9 and TRBJ2-3, with 8 bases matching TRBD1. The V gene's germline CDR1 is SGDLS and CDR2 YYNGEE. With 0 bases clipped from V and 8 bases from J, the junction kept 14 bases outside the gene matches. The CDR3 has 17 amino acids. CDR3 in DNA: TGTGCCAGCAGCGTAGCCCCGGCAGGGGGCTTTGGAGGTACGCAGTATTTT. Amino acids: CASSVAPAGGFGGTQYF.

This clonotype was recorded a few times. This sequence joins TRBV7-9 and TRBJ2-3, with D perhaps given as TRBD1 or TRBD2 (5 bases each). The V gene lost 8 bases and the J gene lost 0 bases, with 15 bases spanning the gap. This CDR3 comprises 15 residues. Germline CDR1 and CDR2: SEHNR and FQNEAQ (reference sequence). The CDR3 reads CASRGRFRSTDTQYF. The CDR3 bases are TGTGCCAGCCGGGGACGTTTTAGGAGCACAGATACGCAGTATTTT.

This clonotype has ten or more counts. The rearrangement links TRBV19 to TRBJ2-1; no clear D gene. V was cut by 3 bases and J by 3 bases, with 9 bases left in between. CDR3 length: 14 amino acids. The germline gives CDR1 LNHDA, CDR2 SQIVND (reference sequence). CDR3 sequence: CASSMGGDYNEQFF. In DNA form, the CDR3 reads TGTGCCAGTAGTATGGGTGGCGACTACAATGAGCAGTTCTTC.

This clonotype showed up just a few times. CDR3 coding DNA: TGCGCCAGCATGTTGGAAGTGAACACCGGGGAGCTGTTTTTT. Residues: CASMLEVNTGELFF. The chain combines TRBV10-1 with TRBJ2-2; the D is unclear. V was shortened by 7 bases and J by 1 base, with 10 bases between the two germline ends. The CDR3 runs to 14 residues. Germline V gene sequence: CDR1 WNHNN, CDR2 SYGVQD (reference sequence).

The chain combines TRBV7-8 with TRBJ1-2; tentative D call: TRBD1 (5 bases). From germline, CDR1 is SGHVS and CDR2 FQNEAQ. This CDR3 is built from 15 residues. V lost 6 bases and J 0 bases, leaving 14 bases between the germline ends. In nucleotides, the CDR3 is TGTGCCAGCAGGCCCGGGACTGCTCCTAACTATGGCTACACCTTC. It is translated as CASRPGTAPNYGYTF.

This clonotype was picked up many times. The CDR3 loop is CASSLGRDAYNSPLHF. CDR3 DNA: TGCGCCAGCAGCTTAGGCAGGGACGCCTATAATTCACCCCTCCACTTT. V and J are TRBV5-1 and TRBJ1-6; possibly TRBD1 for D (5 bases). The germline V and J ends were trimmed by 2 bases and 2 bases, with 11 bases remaining between them. CDR1 and CDR2 from the germline V gene are SGHRS and YFSETQ. CDR3 size: 16 residues.

This clonotype was detected only a few times. The chain carries TRBV7-9 and TRBJ2-1, with TRBD2 matching over 8 bases. This CDR3 contains 13 residues. Germline lookup yields CDR1 SEHNR and CDR2 FQNEAQ (reference sequence). V shed 5 bases, J shed 10 bases, and the junction held 7 bases outside the gene matches. CDR3 in DNA: TGTGCCAGCAGCCCGACTAGCGAGGTGGAGCAGTTCTTC. It encodes CASSPTSEVEQFF.

This clonotype was recorded at least ten times. The chain recombines TRBV11-2 with TRBJ1-2; D not resolved. Trimming removed 0 bases at V and 4 bases at J, with 9 bases between. Germline CDR1 reads SGHAT; CDR2 reads FQNNGV. The CDR3 consists of 14 residues. CDR3 sequence: CASSLDRDLYGYTF. In nucleotides, the CDR3 is TGTGCCAGCAGCTTAGACAGAGACCTCTATGGCTACACCTTC.

This clonotype was detected many times. V usage is TRBV20-1 and J usage is TRBJ2-7; the match to TRBD2 covers 8 bases. Losses at the gene ends were 0 bases for V and 2 bases for J; bases not matched to a gene: 6. Germline V gene data show CDR1 as DFQATT and CDR2 as SNEGSKA (reference sequence). The CDR3 runs 15 residues. As DNA, the CDR3 is TGCAGTGCTAGAGATCGGGGGGGTTGGGCCTACGAGCAGTACTTC. It translates to CSARDRGGWAYEQYF.

In this sample, this clonotype turned up many times. The genes are TRBV5-1 and TRBJ2-3; tentatively, D is TRBD2 (6 bases). Trimming removed 4 bases at V and 3 bases at J, with 15 bases between. This CDR3 is built from 15 residues. Germline CDR1 is SGHRS and CDR2 is YFSETQ. CDR3: CASSSGSPGTDTQYF. The CDR3 nucleotides are TGCGCCAGCAGCAGCGGGTCTCCGGGGACAGATACGCAGTATTTT.

Many counts were recorded for this clonotype. The chain links TRBV11-3 to TRBJ2-7, with TRBD2 as a possible D gene (5 bases). The germline V and J ends were trimmed by 5 bases and 7 bases, with 18 bases remaining between them. The V gene's germline CDR1 is SGHNT and CDR2 YENEEA. The length of the CDR3 is 14 residues. The CDR3 reads CASSQASSSGEQYF. The CDR3 DNA follows: TGTGCCAGCAGCCAAGCTAGCTCCTCGGGGGAGCAGTACTTC.

This clonotype was seen repeatedly, ten times or more. The chain combines TRBV20-1 with TRBJ2-1; 8 positions agree with TRBD2. The CDR3 consists of 17 residues. Germline CDR1 is DFQATT and CDR2 is SNEGSKA (reference sequence). V dropped 3 bases and J dropped 2; count of bases not matched to a gene: 12. The CDR3 region is CSARSEFSGNTYNEQFF. CDR3 in DNA: TGCAGTGCTAGGTCCGAATTTAGCGGGAATACCTACAATGAGCAGTTCTTC.

The CDR3 DNA sequence: TGCGCCAGCAGCTTGGGAGGGGAATGGTACGAGCAGTACTTC. Translation: CASSLGGEWYEQYF. The chain is built from TRBV5-1 and TRBJ2-7; D tentatively fits TRBD1 or TRBD2 (5 bases each). V was cut by 0 bases and J by 4 bases, with 11 bases left in between. Germline V gene lookup returns CDR1 SGHRS and CDR2 YFSETQ. This CDR3 is 14 amino acids long.

This clonotype was recorded at least ten times. This chain links TRBV30 with TRBJ2-3; 10 nucleotides align to TRBD2. V shed 0 bases, J shed 7 bases, and the junction held 7 bases outside the gene matches. The length of the CDR3 is 15 residues. Germline CDR1 reads GTSNPN; CDR2 reads SVGIG (reference sequence). CDR3 protein: CAWSVGAGGPNTQYF. CDR3 DNA: TGTGCCTGGAGTGTGGGAGCGGGAGGGCCAAATACGCAGTATTTT.

This clonotype was observed a few times. The chain couples TRBV2 to TRBJ1-1; weak D call: TRBD1 (6 bases). Trimming cost V 6 bases and J 3 bases, with 14 bases left between them. Germline values: CDR1 SNHLY, CDR2 FYNNEI. CDR3 length equals 14 residues. In nucleotides, the CDR3 is TGTGCCAGCAGCTCCACAGGGAGGGACACTGAAGCTTTCTTT. Protein sequence: CASSSTGRDTEAFF.

This clonotype was recorded many times. The CDR3 DNA reads TGTGCCATCAGTGAGTCAGAGGGCCGGAATGAGCAGTTCTTC. Protein sequence: CAISESEGRNEQFF. The chain couples TRBV10-3 to TRBJ2-1; D possibly corresponds to TRBD2 (5 bases). V lost 0 bases to trimming and J lost 7 bases, with 10 bases between them. Germline loops: CDR1 ENHRY, CDR2 SYGVKD. The CDR3 extends over 14 amino acids.

This clonotype was counted ten times or more. The rearrangement links TRBV20-1 to TRBJ1-6, with D uncertain. CDR3 size: 13 residues. CDR1 DFQATT and CDR2 SNEGSKA come from the germline V gene (reference sequence). Trimming cost V 4 bases and J 0 bases, with 4 bases left between them. Written as DNA, the CDR3 is TGCAGTGCTATTGGCTCCTATAATTCACCCCTCCACTTT. It yields the protein CSAIGSYNSPLHF.

This clonotype was seen at least ten times. The V call is TRBV20-1, the J call TRBJ2-3, with D hard to call. The V and J ends lost 0 bases and 3 bases respectively, with 7 bases between them. CDR1 DFQATT and CDR2 SNEGSKA come from the germline V gene (reference sequence). This CDR3 region has 13 residues. The CDR3: CSARDTRTDTQYF. The CDR3 DNA follows: TGCAGTGCTAGAGATACCAGAACAGATACGCAGTATTTT.

With regard to this clonotype: One base away lies a much larger clone, so this may be a sequencing read error. This chain uses TRBV6-2 or TRBV6-3 with TRBJ2-2; D is possibly TRBD1 (6 bases). Germline CDR1 and CDR2: MNHEY and SVGEGT. The CDR3 is made up of 16 amino acids. The chain's CDR3 is CTSRKQGPLSTGELFF. The DNA of the CDR3 is TGTACCAGCAGGAAACAGGGTCCACTGAGCACCGGGGAGCTGTTTTTT.

The chain uses TRBV20-1 and TRBJ2-3, with 9 bases fitting TRBD2. Germline V gene sequence: CDR1 DFQATT, CDR2 SNEGSKA (reference sequence). CDR3 length: 17 residues. Germline trimming cut 3 bases from V and 5 bases from J; bases unmatched to any gene: 15. Written as DNA, the CDR3 is TGCAGTGCTAGTTTGCCCTTGCCTAGCGGGATCCAAGATACGCAGTATTTT. As protein: CSASLPLPSGIQDTQYF.

This clonotype was recorded at least ten times. J is TRBJ2-2 and V is TRBV2; D is possibly TRBD2 (6 bases). CDR1 SNHLY and CDR2 FYNNEI come from the germline V gene. Trimming removed 2 bases at V and 2 bases at J, with 9 bases between. CDR3 size: 15 residues. The CDR3 sequence: CASSEPGLNTGELFF. In DNA, the CDR3 is TGTGCCAGCAGTGAACCTGGACTAAACACCGGGGAGCTGTTTTTT.

Many counts were recorded for this clonotype. The genes are TRBV4-1 and TRBJ2-6; TRBD1 might be the D (6 bases). Germline values: CDR1 MGHRA, CDR2 YSYEKL. Trimming took 3 bases from V and 4 from J, leaving 28 bases between them. CDR3 length: 21 amino acids. The CDR3 nucleotides are TGCGCCAGCAGCCATCCCGACGGGATTACAGGGTTGTCGGAGGGGGCCAACGTCCTGACTTTC. Protein: CASSHPDGITGLSEGANVLTF.

The rearrangement links TRBV10-3 to TRBJ2-1; no firm D call. Per the germline V gene, CDR1 is ENHRY and CDR2 is SYGVKD. V lost 4 bases to trimming and J lost 0 bases, with 16 bases between them. The CDR3 totals 17 residues. The CDR3 nucleotides read TGTGCCATCAGTGGAGGCTTGGAGCAAAGCTCCTACAATGAGCAGTTCTTC. Translating it yields CAISGGLEQSSYNEQFF.

The table lists this clonotype with a few counts. The V and J genes are TRBV19 and TRBJ2-2, with 7 bases aligning to TRBD1. The V and J ends lost 7 bases and 4 bases, in that order; junction bases with no gene match: 15. This CDR3 contains 17 residues. The germline V gene encodes CDR1 LNHDA and CDR2 SQIVND (reference sequence). CDR3 sequence (DNA): TGTGCCAGTATAGGACAGGCTAGACAGAGTGGCACCGGGGAGCTGTTTTTT. This codes for CASIGQARQSGTGELFF.

In its sample, this clonotype was seen a few times. The rearrangement links TRBV19 to TRBJ2-7; D not resolved. Looked up from germline, CDR1 is LNHDA and CDR2 is SQIVND (reference sequence). Trimming took off 3 bases at V and 6 bases at J, with 6 bases between the two ends. CDR3 size: 11 residues. The CDR3 DNA follows: TGTGCCAGTAGTATCGGAAGCGAGCAGTACTTC. This translates into CASSIGSEQYF.

This clonotype was detected many times. The chain links TRBV21-1 to TRBJ1-5; the table gives TRBD1 as D, unverified against the DNA. TRBV21-1 corresponds to a pseudogene. The CDR3 runs to 12 residues. CDR3 DNA: TGTGCCTGCACAGGGGTAAGTTGGCCCCAGCATTTT. It translates to CACTGVSWPQHF.

This clonotype has a count of ten or more. The chain is built from TRBV19 and TRBJ1-5; D unclear. The CDR3 length is 15 residues. The germline V and J ends were trimmed by 5 bases and 2 bases, with 13 bases remaining between them. From germline, CDR1 is LNHDA and CDR2 SQIVND (reference sequence). CDR3 sequence (DNA): TGTGCCAGTAGTGTGGATGAGACTCGCAATCAGCCCCAGCATTTT. Translated: CASSVDETRNQPQHF.

At least ten counts were recorded for this clonotype. DNA for the CDR3: TGCAGTGCTAGAGACCCTAGCGGGAGCGGCTACAATGAGCAGTTCTTC. This encodes CSARDPSGSGYNEQFF. The genes are TRBV20-1 and TRBJ2-1; 10 bases are shared with TRBD2. Germline CDR1 is DFQATT and CDR2 is SNEGSKA (reference sequence). This CDR3 is 16 amino acids long. The ends lost 0 bases at V and 3 bases at J; junction bases unmatched: 5.